A single sample gave rise to the 8 T cell receptor beta chains below, sequenced in a study of graft-versus-host responses after intestinal transplantation (dated by TCRdb to about 2021). Receptor libraries were prepared by the immunoSEQ multiplex PCR assay. Entries here come from immuneACCESS through TCRdb and include only in-frame sequences with V and J called. Some clones fail to appear in such tables; in the studies checked, an unresolved V gene covers under half of the shortfall, and the cause of the remainder is unknown. The sample table shows roughly 28,000 clones, and 87% are seen once. The ten largest clones add up to around a tenth of the sample. This specimen was PBMCs, taken about 420 days after intestinal transplantation. These receptors all come from a human patient who received an intestinal transplant, so some T cells may come from the graft donor.

The chain recombines TRBV6-5 with TRBJ1-3; no clear D gene. Trimming shortened V by 7 bases and J by 2 bases, and 15 bases separated the two germline ends. Germline CDR1 is MNHEY and CDR2 is SVGAGI. The CDR3 has 15 residues. The CDR3 region is CASTPSFDPGNTIYF. CDR3 sequence (DNA): TGTGCCAGCACACCCTCCTTTGACCCTGGAAACACCATATATTTT.

The chain uses TRBV5-1 and TRBJ2-7; a weak D match, TRBD1 (6 bases). Trimming stripped 0 bases from V and 6 bases from J, with 13 bases between. Germline V gives CDR1 SGHRS, CDR2 YFSETQ. The CDR3 has 14 amino acids. CDR3 DNA sequence: TGCGCCAGCAGCTTGGACAGGGAGCTCCGCGAGCAGTACTTC. The encoded protein is CASSLDRELREQYF. Looking up the rest from reference TRBV5-1 and TRBJ2-7 gives the full variable domain: KAGVTQTPRYLIKTRGQQVTLSCSPISGHRSVSWYQQTPGQGLQFLFEYFSETQRNKGNFPGRFSGRQFSNSRSEMNVSTLELGDSALYLCASSLDRELREQYFGPGTRLTVT.

This clone was recorded once. The CDR3 loop is CASSGSRFNQPQHF. The CDR3 DNA follows: TGTGCCAGCTCAGGCAGCCGTTTCAATCAGCCCCAGCATTTT. This chain joins TRBV6-5 and TRBJ1-5; D unresolved. Germline CDR1 and CDR2: MNHEY and SVGAGI. V was shortened by 8 bases and J by 3 bases, with 14 bases between the two germline ends. This CDR3 region has 14 residues.

This chain connects TRBV7-6 to TRBJ2-2; TRBD2 aligns across 8 bases. The V and J ends lost 2 bases and 5 bases, in that order; junction bases with no gene match: 7. Germline V gene data show CDR1 as SGHVS and CDR2 as FNYEAQ. The CDR3 is 16 amino acids. CDR3 region: CASSLTGGRNTGELFF. CDR3 nucleotides: TGTGCCAGCAGCTTAACGGGGGGGCGTAATACCGGGGAGCTGTTTTTT. Based on the CDR3 plus reference TRBV7-6 and TRBJ2-2, the full variable domain is GAGVSQSPRYKVTKRGQDVALRCDPISGHVSLYWYRQALGQGPEFLTYFNYEAQQDKSGLPNDRFSAERPEGSISTLTIQRTEQRDSAMYRCASSLTGGRNTGELFFGEGSRLTVL.

The chain uses TRBV29-1 and TRBJ2-3; 10 bases line up with TRBD2. The V gene's germline CDR1 is SQVTM and CDR2 ANQGSEA. The ends lost 8 bases at V and 5 bases at J; junction bases unmatched: 31. CDR3 size: 21 residues. CDR3 in amino acids: CSPFVVPRGYESGRAKDTQYF. The DNA of the CDR3 is TGCAGCCCCTTCGTCGTTCCAAGAGGTTATGAAAGCGGGAGGGCCAAAGATACGCAGTATTTT.

The chain joins TRBV6-6 to TRBJ2-2, with TRBD2 matching over 8 bases. From germline, CDR1 is MNHNY and CDR2 SVGAGI (reference sequence). V was clipped by 5 bases and J by 5 bases; unmatched bases: 7. This CDR3 is built from 15 residues. The CDR3 nucleotides read TGTGCCAGCAGTACCGGGAGGGAGGGGACCGGGGAGCTGTTTTTT. It specifies CASSTGREGTGELFF.

The chain joins TRBV4-2 to TRBJ2-7; D is ambiguous. This CDR3 has 13 amino acids. Germline V lookup: CDR1 LGHNA, CDR2 YNFKEQ. V dropped 2 bases and J dropped 5 bases, with 10 bases sitting between them. The CDR3 bases are TGTGCCAGCAGCCAATCAGCCGCAGACGAGCAGTACTTC. This sequence encodes CASSQSAADEQYF.

The V and J genes are TRBV28 and TRBJ2-1; D gene unclear. The V end was cut by 3 bases, the J end by 5 bases, with 14 bases between. CDR3 length: 15 amino acids. Germline V CDR1 and CDR2: MDHEN, SYDVKM. This CDR3 is CASSLRSPKHNEQFF. CDR3 in DNA: TGTGCCAGCAGTTTGAGGTCACCTAAGCACAATGAGCAGTTCTTC.